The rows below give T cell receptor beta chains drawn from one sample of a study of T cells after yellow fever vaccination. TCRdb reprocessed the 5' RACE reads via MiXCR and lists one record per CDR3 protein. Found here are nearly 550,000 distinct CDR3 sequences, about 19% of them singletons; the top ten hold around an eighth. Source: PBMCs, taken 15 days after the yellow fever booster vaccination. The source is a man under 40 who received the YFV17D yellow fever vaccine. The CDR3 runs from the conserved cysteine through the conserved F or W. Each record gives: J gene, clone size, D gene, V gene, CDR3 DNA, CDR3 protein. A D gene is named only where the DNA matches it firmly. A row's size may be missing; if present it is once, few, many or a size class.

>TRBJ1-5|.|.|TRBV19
TGTGCCAGTAGTATCGTCGGCAGAAATCAGCCCCAGCATTTT
CASSIVGRNQPQHF
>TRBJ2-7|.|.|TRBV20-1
TGCAGTGCTACGCCGACACTTCGGGGCTACGAGCAGTACTTC
CSATPTLRGYEQYF
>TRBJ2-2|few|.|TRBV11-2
TGTGCCAGCAGCTTAGGGGACACGGGACCCGGGGAGCTGTTTTTT
CASSLGDTGPGELFF
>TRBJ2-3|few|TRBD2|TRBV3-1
TGTGCCAGCAGCCGGGGTAGCGGGAGTGCCACAGATACGCAGTATTTT
CASSRGSGSATDTQYF
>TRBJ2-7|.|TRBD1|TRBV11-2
TGTGCCAGCAGAGCAGGGGGCGGCTCATCCTACGAGCAGTACTTC
CASRAGGGSSYEQYF
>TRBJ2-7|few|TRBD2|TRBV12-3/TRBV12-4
TGTGCCAGCAGACAACTAGCGGGGGAACTCTACGAGCAGTACTTC
CASRQLAGELYEQYF
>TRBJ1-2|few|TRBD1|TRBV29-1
TGCAGCGTTGGCAGGGGGCTTGACTATGGCTACACCTTC
CSVGRGLDYGYTF
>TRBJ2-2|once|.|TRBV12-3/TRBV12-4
TGTGCCAGCAGTTTACAATCGGGAGTGCGCACCGGGGAGCTGTTTTTT
CASSLQSGVRTGELFF
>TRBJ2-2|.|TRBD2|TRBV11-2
TGTGCCAGCAGCTCCCGGACTAGCGGGGGGAACACCGGGGAGCTGTTTTTT
CASSSRTSGGNTGELFF
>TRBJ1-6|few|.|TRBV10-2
TGCGCCAGCAGTGAGTCGACCTCACCCCTCCACTTT
CASSESTSPLHF
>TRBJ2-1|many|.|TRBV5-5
TGTGCCAGCAGCTTAAACACGAGAGAGCAACCCCCGTTCTTC
CASSLNTREQPPFF
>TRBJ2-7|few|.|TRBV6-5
TGTGCCAGCATAGGGGAACGGCACGAGCAGTACTTC
CASIGERHEQYF
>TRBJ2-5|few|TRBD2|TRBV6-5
TGTGCCAGCAGTTACTTGGGGGGGGAGACCCAGTACTTC
CASSYLGGETQYF
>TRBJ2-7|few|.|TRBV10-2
TGCGCCAGCAGGGAGGTCTATACCGGGACAAACGAGCAGTACTTC
CASREVYTGTNEQYF
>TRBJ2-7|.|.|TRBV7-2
TGTGCCAGCAGCCCGAGGGGGGCGCGCTACGAGCAGTACTTC
CASSPRGARYEQYF
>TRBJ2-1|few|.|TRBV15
TGTGCGGTCCAGTCACCCTACAATGAGCAGTTCTTC
CAVQSPYNEQFF
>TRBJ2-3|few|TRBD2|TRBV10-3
TGTGCCATTAAGGGGACTAGCCCAGATACGCAGTATTTT
CAIKGTSPDTQYF
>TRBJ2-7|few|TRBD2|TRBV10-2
TGCGCCAGTCTAGCGGGAACCTACGAGCAGTACTTC
CASLAGTYEQYF
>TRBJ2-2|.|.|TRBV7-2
TGTGCCAGCAGCTTAGCGGCCCAAAACACCGGGGAGCTGTTTTTT
CASSLAAQNTGELFF
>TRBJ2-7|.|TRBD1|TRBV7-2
TGTGCCAGCAGCCCAAACATTTTACGACAGGGGATCGAGCAGTACTTC
CASSPNILRQGIEQYF
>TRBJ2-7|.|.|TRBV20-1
TGCAGTGCTAGACTAGGGGGGGACAGGTACTACGAGCAGTACTTC
CSARLGGDRYYEQYF
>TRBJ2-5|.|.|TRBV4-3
TGCGCCAGCAGCCAAGTGAGGACCAACCAAGAGACCCAGTACTTC
CASSQVRTNQETQYF
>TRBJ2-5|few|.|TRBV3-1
TGTGCCAGCAGCACCCGCGGAGGTCAGGGAGAGACCCAGTACTTC
CASSTRGGQGETQYF
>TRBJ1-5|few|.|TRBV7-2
TGTGCCAGCAGCTCGGACAGCAATCAGCCCCAGCATTTT
CASSSDSNQPQHF
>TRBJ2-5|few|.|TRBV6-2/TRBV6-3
TGTGCCAGCAGTTTTGGACACATTCAAGAGACCCAGTACTTC
CASSFGHIQETQYF
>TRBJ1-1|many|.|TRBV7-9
TGTGCCAGCAGCTTTGGAGCAGTCCAACCTGAAGCTTTCTTT
CASSFGAVQPEAFF
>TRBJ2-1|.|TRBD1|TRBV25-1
TGTGCCAGCAGCATCCAGACAGGGCGGAATGAGCAGTTCTTC
CASSIQTGRNEQFF